The 8 T cell receptor beta chains listed next were all sequenced from one sample in a study of early T cells in non-severe SARS-CoV-2 infection. One entry per CDR3 protein results from TCRdb running MiXCR on the 5' RACE reads. The repertoire consists of about 49,000 distinct CDR3 sequences, with approximately 12% occurring once and the leading ten covering about 8.9%. Sequencing was performed on whole blood. The receptors were gathered from an adult who was a healthcare worker with PCR-confirmed SARS-CoV-2 infection or an uninfected control (not recorded which).

This clonotype has a count of ten or more. The chain joins TRBV5-1 to TRBJ2-7, with D unclear. Germline V gene sequence: CDR1 SGHRS, CDR2 YFSETQ. The germline V and J ends were trimmed by 1 base and 6 bases, with 5 bases remaining between them. This CDR3 region has 11 residues. CDR3 amino acids: CASSLHTEQYF. Written as DNA, the CDR3 is TGCGCCAGCAGCTTGCATACCGAGCAGTACTTC. The complete variable domain, with remaining parts taken from reference TRBV5-1 and TRBJ2-7, reads KAGVTQTPRYLIKTRGQQVTLSCSPISGHRSVSWYQQTPGQGLQFLFEYFSETQRNKGNFPGRFSGRQFSNSRSEMNVSTLELGDSALYLCASSLHTEQYFGPGTRLTVT.

This clonotype was picked up many times. This chain joins TRBV7-9 and TRBJ1-6; possibly TRBD1 for D (5 bases). V gave up 6 bases and J gave up 7 bases, with 13 bases separating them. The CDR3 spans 14 residues. Germline V CDR1 and CDR2: SEHNR, FQNEAQ (reference sequence). The CDR3 loop reads CASSQGPGNSPLHF. Here the CDR3 DNA reads TGTGCCAGCAGTCAGGGACCGGGCAATTCACCCCTCCACTTT.

Only a few counts were recorded for this clonotype. The V and J genes are TRBV20-1 and TRBJ1-5; unclear D gene. Germline values: CDR1 DFQATT, CDR2 SNEGSKA (reference sequence). The CDR3 has 12 amino acids. Trimming pared 7 bases from V and 3 bases from J, leaving 10 bases between. Here the CDR3 reads CSGGGPNQPQHF. As DNA, the CDR3 is TGCAGTGGGGGAGGTCCCAATCAGCCCCAGCATTTT.

This clonotype has at least ten counts. This chain uses TRBV19 with TRBJ2-1, with 9 bases aligning to TRBD2. The V segment lost 10 bases and the J segment 1 base; nucleotides outside the gene matches: 14. Germline-derived CDR1 and CDR2 are LNHDA and SQIVND (reference sequence). The CDR3 loop spans 17 amino acids. Here the CDR3 reads CATSTGRGGQSYNEQFF. The CDR3 nucleotides are TGTGCCACCTCCACTGGGCGGGGGGGCCAGTCCTACAATGAGCAGTTCTTC.

The chain joins TRBV7-2 to TRBJ2-3; the match to TRBD2 covers 10 bases. After removal of 1 base from V and 7 bases from J, the junction contained 2 bases not matched to a gene. CDR1 is SGHTA and CDR2 is FQGNSA in the germline V gene. This CDR3 comprises 14 residues. CDR3 sequence: CASSLEGLANTQYF. The CDR3 DNA sequence: TGTGCCAGCAGCTTAGAGGGACTAGCGAATACGCAGTATTTT.

This chain uses TRBV7-9 with TRBJ2-2; 9 bases align to TRBD1. Germline trimming cut 5 bases from V and 5 bases from J; bases unmatched to any gene: 6. CDR1 SEHNR and CDR2 FQNEAQ come from the germline V gene (reference sequence). The CDR3 spans 15 residues. Here the CDR3 DNA reads TGTGCCAGCAGCCGTCAGGGACAGGGAACCGGGGAGCTGTTTTTT. Its protein is CASSRQGQGTGELFF. Based on the CDR3 plus reference TRBV7-9 and TRBJ2-2, the full variable domain is DTGVSQNPRHKITKRGQNVTFRCDPISEHNRLYWYRQTLGQGPEFLTYFQNEAQLEKSRLLSDRFSAERPKGSFSTLEIQRTEQGDSAMYLCASSRQGQGTGELFFGEGSRLTVL.

This clonotype was picked up many times. The chain is built from TRBV29-1 and TRBJ2-1; 15 nucleotides agree with TRBD2. The CDR3 is 16 residues long. CDR1 and CDR2 from the germline V gene are SQVTM and ANQGSEA. The trim removed 3 bases at V and 6 bases at J, leaving 6 bases unmatched. As DNA, the CDR3 is TGCAGCGTTGACGGACTAGCGGGAGGGCCGTCCAATGAGCAGTTCTTC. It translates to CSVDGLAGGPSNEQFF.

The table lists this clonotype with many counts. CDR3 nucleotides: TGCGCCAGCAGCTTGGTGGGCGGGGAGTACAATGAGCAGTTCTTC. The encoded protein is CASSLVGGEYNEQFF. The V and J genes are TRBV5-1 and TRBJ2-1; possible D gene TRBD2, 6 bases. Germline V gene sequence: CDR1 SGHRS, CDR2 YFSETQ. The length of the CDR3 is 15 residues. Trimming took off 0 bases at V and 4 bases at J, with 11 bases between the two ends.